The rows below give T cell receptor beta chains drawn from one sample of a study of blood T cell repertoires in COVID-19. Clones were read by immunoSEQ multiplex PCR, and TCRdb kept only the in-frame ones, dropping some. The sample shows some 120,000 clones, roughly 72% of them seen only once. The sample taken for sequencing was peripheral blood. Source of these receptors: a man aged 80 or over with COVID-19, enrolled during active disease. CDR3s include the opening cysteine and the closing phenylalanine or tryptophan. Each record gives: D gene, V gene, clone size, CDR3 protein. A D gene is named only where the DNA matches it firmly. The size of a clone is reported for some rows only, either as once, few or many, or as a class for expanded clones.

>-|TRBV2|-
CASSGPGGNQETQYF
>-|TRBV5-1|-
CASSLTTNFNEKLFF
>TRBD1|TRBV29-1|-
CSVERVGGQGYGYTF
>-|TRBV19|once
CASPPPGGNTIYF
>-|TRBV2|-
CASSLDFYEQFF
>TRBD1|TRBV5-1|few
CASSLGAGAQGDSPLHF
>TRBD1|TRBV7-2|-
CASRLTGTETLHF
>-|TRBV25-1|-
CASSGRQEHRSYGYTF
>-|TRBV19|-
CASIRGARGNTEAFF
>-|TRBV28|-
CASSPGGWRARDYGYTF
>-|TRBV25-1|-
CASSLTGSYGYTF
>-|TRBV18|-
CASSGWRGRDEKLFF
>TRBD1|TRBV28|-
CASRGYRGRGSYEQYF
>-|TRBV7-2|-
CASSFSPSNQPQHF
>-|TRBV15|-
CATSRDSAAFF
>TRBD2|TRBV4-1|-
CASSHLADSTDTQYF
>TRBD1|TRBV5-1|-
CASSTGQVTYEQYF
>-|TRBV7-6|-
CASSFLSAKGAYNEQFF
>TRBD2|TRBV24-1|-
CATSSPRVGGDTQYF
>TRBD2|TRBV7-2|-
CASSPLAGAQGGTQYF
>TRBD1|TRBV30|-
CARSRDRNSPLHF
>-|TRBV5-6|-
CASSLSLSYEQYF
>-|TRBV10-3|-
CAIRGGRSLTEQYF
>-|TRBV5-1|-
CASSLVPPAENLYNEQFF
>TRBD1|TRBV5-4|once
CASSWAGGAKGYTF
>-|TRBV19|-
CASKIINRERTEAFF
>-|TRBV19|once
CASSTAGANVLTF
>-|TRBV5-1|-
CASSAGSGGYEQYF
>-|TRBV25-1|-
CASSELDGGTGELFF
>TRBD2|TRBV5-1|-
CASSLALAGEVHEQFF
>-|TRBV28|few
CASTDPGAPEQYF
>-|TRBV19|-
CASSPDSYGYTF
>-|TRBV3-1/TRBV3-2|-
CASSQDGLMNTEAFF
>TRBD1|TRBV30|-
CAWGTGGTEAFF
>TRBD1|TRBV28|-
CASSLGRGQGSPLRGYTF
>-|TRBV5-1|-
CASSLVGADTQYF
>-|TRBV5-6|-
CASSLGSRGGNQPQHF
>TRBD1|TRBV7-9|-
CASSLYGDRAEQYF
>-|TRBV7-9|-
CASSRLASGNTIYF
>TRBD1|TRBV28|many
CASSFDREQPQHF
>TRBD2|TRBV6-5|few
CASSSAGAYNEQFF
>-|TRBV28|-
CASSLNGRPYGYTF
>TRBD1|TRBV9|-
CASSPPLGGAGANVLTF
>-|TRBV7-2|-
CASSLAFGTPNSPLHF
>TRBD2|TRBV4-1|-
CASSRTSGTTGELFF
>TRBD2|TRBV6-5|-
CASRTGLAGHNEQFF
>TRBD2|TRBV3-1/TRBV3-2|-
CASSLYNPTSEPRRGTDTQYF
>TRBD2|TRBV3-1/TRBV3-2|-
CASTPVGGRESDTQYF
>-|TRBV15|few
CATSRDYKRANTGELFF
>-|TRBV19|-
CASSPPLSEAFF
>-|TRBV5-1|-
CASSGSLVVVTGELFF
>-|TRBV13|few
CASSLKGDSPLHF